This TCR beta chain emerged from a study of T cell repertoires in cytomegalovirus infection. Looking at the study overall: Indicated by public TCR beta signatures were CMV infection and matching HLA type.

Findings of the study overall: Summed frequency of public TCR beta families distinguished CMV carriers with the relevant HLA. CMV-specific TCR beta clonotypes restricted by HLA-C dominated the ex vivo response.

This clonotype was seen only once. Its antigen is unidentified. TCRdb re-derived calls from the reads in MiXCR, one entry per CDR3 protein. The sample carries around 450,000 distinct CDR3 sequences, approximately 33% recorded once. The TCR comes from a human donor in good health (CMV status not recorded). Some clones in this sample may be carry-over from other donors' samples. Sequenced input: PBMCs.

CDR3 in amino acids: CASREGADTEAFF. The CDR3 bases are TGTGCTAGTCGGGAGGGGGCGGACACTGAAGCTTTCTTT. V gene TRBV12-5 combines with J gene TRBJ1-1, with TRBD1 matching over 7 bases. The CDR3 is 13 amino acids. Germline V gives CDR1 LGHNT, CDR2 FRNRAP. The junction had 6 bases not matched to a gene; V was cut back by 8 bases and J by 3 bases.